The 27 T cell receptor beta chains listed next were all sequenced from one sample in a study of T cell changes during pregnancy in multiple sclerosis. Data came from immunoSEQ multiplex PCR; TCRdb stores just in-frame clones and leaves some out. The table lists over 100,000 clones, about 90% of them singletons. The input for sequencing was peripheral blood, taken in the third trimester of pregnancy. The receptors were sampled from a female donor with multiple sclerosis, enrolled in a pregnancy study.

The chain couples TRBV2 to TRBJ2-7; D is possibly TRBD2 (5 bases). Germline-derived CDR1 and CDR2 are SNHLY and FYNNEI. Trimming cost V 3 bases and J 3 bases, with 21 bases left between them. This CDR3 is 17 amino acids long. CDR3 DNA: TGTGCCAGCAGTGATCCTCAAAGGGCTAGCCTAATCTACGAGCAGTACTTC. Translated: CASSDPQRASLIYEQYF.

V usage is TRBV5-1 and J usage is TRBJ2-7; the match to TRBD1 covers 7 bases. Trimming cost V 0 bases and J 3 bases; bases outside gene matches: 9. The CDR3 covers 16 residues. Germline loops: CDR1 SGHRS, CDR2 YFSETQ. The chain's CDR3 is CASSLEAGGKGYEQYF. CDR3 coding DNA: TGCGCCAGCAGCTTGGAGGCAGGGGGTAAGGGCTACGAGCAGTACTTC.

The chain employs TRBV9 and TRBJ2-7; 9 bases line up with TRBD1. The CDR3 is 13 residues long. V lost 8 bases and J lost 3; bases outside the gene matches: 6. Germline CDR1 is SGDLS and CDR2 is YYNGEE. CDR3 in amino acids: CASGTGRSYEQYF. The CDR3 nucleotides read TGTGCCAGTGGGACAGGGAGAAGCTACGAGCAGTACTTC.

The V call is TRBV29-1, the J call TRBJ2-3; 7 nucleotides match TRBD1. Per germline, CDR1 SQVTM and CDR2 ANQGSEA. Trimming took 5 bases from V and 2 from J; bases not matched to a gene: 13. The CDR3 covers 16 residues. The CDR3 nucleotides read TGCAGCGTTACAGGGGTTTCAGGTTCTTCCACAGATACGCAGTATTTT. Translated: CSVTGVSGSSTDTQYF.

The chain joins TRBV19 to TRBJ2-1; 13 nucleotides line up with TRBD2. V shed 10 bases, J shed 4 bases, and the junction held 4 bases outside the gene matches. The CDR3 consists of 14 residues. Germline CDR1 LNHDA, CDR2 SQIVND (reference sequence). The CDR3 DNA reads as TGTGCCACATCGGGACTAGCGGGATACAATGAGCAGTTCTTC. Translation: CATSGLAGYNEQFF.

This sequence joins TRBV4-1 and TRBJ1-4; D is uncertain. Germline CDR1 and CDR2: MGHRA and YSYEKL. The CDR3 has 13 amino acids. With 0 bases removed from V and 4 bases from J, the gap between germline ends came to 3 bases. DNA for the CDR3: TGCGCCAGCAGCCAAGAACTTAATGAAAAACTGTTTTTT. This gives the protein CASSQELNEKLFF.

The J gene is TRBJ2-3, the V gene TRBV6-5; 7 bases match TRBD1. The CDR3 sequence is 15 residues long. Germline V gives CDR1 MNHEY, CDR2 SVGAGI. V shed 2 bases, J shed 5 bases, and the junction held 7 bases outside the gene matches. The CDR3 protein is CASSYRQGVVDTQYF. The DNA for the CDR3 is TGTGCCAGCAGTTACCGACAGGGTGTGGTAGATACGCAGTATTTT.

This clone was detected only once. J is TRBJ2-2 and V is TRBV6-5; no clear D gene. Germline V lookup: CDR1 MNHEY, CDR2 SVGAGI. V lost 6 bases and J lost 4, with 15 bases in between. The length of the CDR3 is 15 residues. The chain's CDR3 is CASSQLVAVTGELFF. The CDR3 nucleotides are TGTGCCAGCAGCCAACTCGTGGCGGTCACCGGGGAGCTGTTTTTT.

This chain links TRBV30 with TRBJ1-5, with TRBD1 as a possible D gene (6 bases). Per the germline V gene, CDR1 is GTSNPN and CDR2 is SVGIG (reference sequence). The V end was cut by 1 base, the J end by 5 bases, with 12 bases between. CDR3 length: 14 residues. This CDR3 reads CAWSDGGPYQPQHF. CDR3 sequence (DNA): TGTGCCTGGAGTGACGGGGGGCCCTATCAGCCCCAGCATTTT.

This clone was detected a few times. V is TRBV28 and J is TRBJ1-1; 7 bases map to TRBD1. Germline CDR1 and CDR2: MDHEN and SYDVKM. The CDR3 spans 14 residues. J was trimmed by 5 bases and V by 3 bases; bases with no gene match: 6. The CDR3 loop is CASSFQQGYTEAFF. The CDR3 nucleotides read TGTGCCAGCAGTTTCCAACAGGGGTATACTGAAGCTTTCTTT.

The V call is TRBV9, the J call TRBJ1-1, with 10 bases lining up with TRBD1. This CDR3 is 15 amino acids long. Per germline, CDR1 SGDLS and CDR2 YYNGEE. J was trimmed by 1 base and V by 6 bases; bases with no gene match: 6. CDR3 bases: TGTGCCAGCACTCGGACAGGGGGAGGGAACACTGAAGCTTTCTTT. It yields the protein CASTRTGGGNTEAFF.

This clone was observed once. This chain uses TRBV19 with TRBJ2-2, with D possibly being TRBD1 (6 bases). The CDR3 is 13 amino acids. Germline V lookup: CDR1 LNHDA, CDR2 SQIVND (reference sequence). The V end lost 4 bases, the J end lost 6 bases, and 9 bases lay between the germline ends. The CDR3 DNA is TGTGCCAGTAGTACCGACAGGTCCGGGGAGCTGTTTTTT. As protein: CASSTDRSGELFF.

The V and J genes are TRBV5-1 and TRBJ1-2; possible D gene TRBD1, 6 bases. CDR1 SGHRS and CDR2 YFSETQ come from the germline V gene. The CDR3 runs 15 residues. Deletions cut 0 bases from V and 8 bases from J, with 17 bases between. CDR3 nucleotide sequence: TGCGCCAGCAGCTTGGTACAGGGAGGGAGTTACGGCTACACCTTC. This gives the protein CASSLVQGGSYGYTF.

The chain joins TRBV2 to TRBJ1-1; 8 bases fit TRBD1. There are 14 residues in the CDR3. Germline V gene data show CDR1 as SNHLY and CDR2 as FYNNEI. Trimming cost V 5 bases and J 7 bases; bases outside gene matches: 9. CDR3 in amino acids: CASSRDRSLVEAFF. In DNA form, the CDR3 reads TGTGCCAGCAGTCGGGACAGGTCTCTGGTTGAAGCTTTCTTT.

The chain couples TRBV29-1 to TRBJ1-3; D not resolved. CDR1 and CDR2 from the germline V gene are SQVTM and ANQGSEA. The CDR3 runs to 14 residues. V lost 6 bases and J 0 bases, leaving 12 bases between the germline ends. CDR3 coding DNA: TGCAGCGTGGCGACAAGTAACTCTGGAAACACCATATATTTT. It translates to CSVATSNSGNTIYF.

This chain joins TRBV14 and TRBJ2-7; D unresolved. This CDR3 contains 14 residues. Per germline, CDR1 SGHDN and CDR2 FVKESK. Trimming cost V 0 bases and J 2 bases, with 8 bases left between them. CDR3 DNA: TGTGCCAGCAGCCAAGAAACATCCCCCTACGAGCAGTACTTC. This codes for CASSQETSPYEQYF.

V is TRBV6-5 and J is TRBJ2-1, with 7 nucleotides matching TRBD1. The ends lost 5 bases at V and 9 bases at J; junction bases unmatched: 10. CDR3 size: 14 residues. Germline V gives CDR1 MNHEY, CDR2 SVGAGI. In DNA, the CDR3 is TGTGCCAGCAGTCGCGGACAGGTCGGGCCTGAGCAGTTCTTC. Translating gives CASSRGQVGPEQFF.

This chain joins TRBV30 and TRBJ1-2; the D gene is possibly TRBD1 (5 bases). Per the germline V gene, CDR1 is GTSNPN and CDR2 is SVGIG (reference sequence). Trimming took 6 bases from V and 8 from J, leaving 16 bases between them. This CDR3 region has 12 residues. The CDR3, as DNA: TGTGCCTGTTATTTCAGGGTCAACGGCTACACCTTC. Translated: CACYFRVNGYTF.

V and J are TRBV4-1 and TRBJ1-3; a weak D match, TRBD1 (5 bases). V lost 4 bases and J lost 0, with 16 bases in between. Germline CDR1 and CDR2: MGHRA and YSYEKL. The CDR3 runs 17 residues. The CDR3 DNA sequence: TGCGCCAGCAGCCCATCAGGGCGGCGGCTCTCTGGAAACACCATATATTTT. It encodes CASSPSGRRLSGNTIYF.

DNA for the CDR3: TGTGCCAGCAGCTTGGGTCAGGGTAGTACAGATACGCAGTATTTT. Residues: CASSLGQGSTDTQYF. The V call is TRBV5-6, the J call TRBJ2-3; TRBD1 is a possible D gene (5 bases). From germline, CDR1 is SGHDT and CDR2 YYEEEE. Deletions cut 0 bases from V and 3 bases from J, with 11 bases between. CDR3 size: 15 residues.

The chain joins TRBV4-2 to TRBJ2-7; 9 nucleotides match TRBD2. The CDR3 extends over 14 amino acids. In germline, CDR1 is LGHNA, CDR2 YNFKEQ. J lost 6 bases, V lost 1 base, and 4 bases had no gene match. CDR3 amino acids: CASSQGAGGSEQYF. The CDR3 DNA is TGTGCCAGCAGCCAAGGAGCGGGAGGTTCCGAGCAGTACTTC.

The chain carries TRBV27 and TRBJ1-3; TRBD1 agrees at 9 bases. CDR3 length: 16 amino acids. Germline V gives CDR1 MNHEY, CDR2 SMNVEV (reference sequence). After removal of 7 bases from V and 4 bases from J, the junction contained 11 bases not matched to a gene. Written as DNA, the CDR3 is TGTGCCAGCATGGTACGGGACAGGGTTAACGGAAACACCATATATTTT. Its translation is CASMVRDRVNGNTIYF.

J is TRBJ1-2 and V is TRBV27, with 8 bases identical to TRBD1. V dropped 5 bases and J dropped 4; count of bases not matched to a gene: 9. Germline CDR1 reads MNHEY; CDR2 reads SMNVEV (reference sequence). This CDR3 comprises 15 residues. The CDR3 bases are TGTGCCAGCAGTCCGACAGGGGTCGGTAGCTATGGCTACACCTTC. The encoded protein is CASSPTGVGSYGYTF.

This clone was detected only once. The rearrangement joins TRBV7-9 to TRBJ1-2, with 7 bases identical to TRBD1. V dropped 5 bases and J dropped 0; count of bases not matched to a gene: 3. This CDR3 region has 14 residues. Germline-derived CDR1 and CDR2 are SEHNR and FQNEAQ (reference sequence). The DNA for the CDR3 is TGTGCCAGCAGCGGGGACAGCTCTAACTATGGCTACACCTTC. It is translated as CASSGDSSNYGYTF.

This clone has only one observation. This chain joins TRBV5-6 and TRBJ1-2; 7 bases fit TRBD1. Germline V gene lookup returns CDR1 SGHDT and CDR2 YYEEEE. V lost 2 bases and J lost 4; bases outside the gene matches: 5. The CDR3 has 14 amino acids. The CDR3 here is CASSFRTGLYGYTF. CDR3 DNA: TGTGCCAGCAGCTTCCGGACAGGTCTCTATGGCTACACCTTC. The variable domain in full, with the rest retrieved from reference TRBV5-6 and TRBJ1-2, is DAGVTQSPTHLIKTRGQQVTLRCSPKSGHDTVSWYQQALGQGPQFIFQYYEEEERQRGNFPDRFSGHQFPNYSSELNVNALLLGDSALYLCASSFRTGLYGYTFGSGTRLTVV.

The chain is built from TRBV5-1 and TRBJ2-2; 9 bases are a match to TRBD1. From germline, CDR1 is SGHRS and CDR2 YFSETQ. The CDR3 spans 16 residues. V trimming: 0 bases; J trimming: 2 bases; junction bases outside the gene matches: 2. The CDR3 coding sequence is TGCGCCAGCAGCTTGGGGGGACAGGGAAACACCGGGGAGCTGTTTTTT. Protein sequence: CASSLGGQGNTGELFF.

This clone is a singleton in its sample. The V call is TRBV13, the J call TRBJ2-1; no firm D call. Between the trimmed V and J ends, which lost 1 base and 9 bases, there was a span of 7 bases. CDR3 size: 12 residues. The germline V gene encodes CDR1 PRHDT and CDR2 FYEKMQ (reference sequence). CDR3 coding DNA: TGTGCCAGCAGCTTAGCCGTCGGTGAGCAGTTCTTC. It encodes CASSLAVGEQFF.